This T cell receptor (beta chain) was retrieved from a study of blood T cells in healthy people across ages. Isolated PBMCs totaled at least 6.5 million in each sample. V was clipped by 3 bases and J by 7 bases; unmatched bases: 9. The CDR3 consists of 15 residues. Germline lookup yields CDR1 MNHEY and CDR2 SVGAGI. This clonotype has just a few counts. It was with a sample-barcoded 5' primer and a J-beta primer mix that a second PCR of roughly 7 to 12 cycles was run. Tagging of each cDNA molecule was performed by a template-switch adaptor with 12 random nucleotides. TCRdb called the 5' RACE reads again in MiXCR, with one record for every CDR3 protein. The data show about 1.8 million distinct CDR3 sequences, roughly 52% seen once.

Material for sequencing was blood. The rearrangement joins TRBV6-5 to TRBJ2-7, with 10 bases lining up with TRBD1. This receptor was identified in a woman between 40 and 50 years old in good health. CDR3 protein: CASSYTGQGPGEQYF. The CDR3, as DNA: TGTGCCAGCAGTTATACGGGACAGGGGCCTGGGGAGCAGTACTTC.